The 2 T cell receptor beta chains in this list originate from one sample, sequenced in a study of somatic mutations in cytotoxic T cells in rheumatoid arthritis. The assay was immunoSEQ multiplex PCR, and TCRdb's table has in-frame clones only and misses some. Here the sample spans roughly 19,000 clones, 85% to 90% being singletons. The sequencing input was CD8+ T cells sorted from blood. The receptors derive from a woman aged 50 to 60 in good health.

This sequence joins TRBV28 and TRBJ2-1, with 14 bases identical to TRBD2. The length of the CDR3 is 21 residues. V shed 3 bases, J shed 0 bases, and the junction held 13 bases outside the gene matches. Germline loops: CDR1 MDHEN, CDR2 SYDVKM. In DNA form, the CDR3 reads TGTGCCAGCAGTTTCCCCGGGACTAGCGGGGGAAAGGGAGTCTCCTACAATGAGCAGTTCTTC. Translating gives CASSFPGTSGGKGVSYNEQFF.

The CDR3 region is CASSLGAGDWSPLHF. The DNA of the CDR3 is TGTGCCAGCAGCTTAGGGGCAGGGGATTGGTCACCCCTCCACTTT. The genes are TRBV7-2 and TRBJ1-6; maybe TRBD1 (6 bases). The germline V gene encodes CDR1 SGHTA and CDR2 FQGNSA. CDR3 length: 15 amino acids. Trimming took off 1 base at V and 10 bases at J, with 14 bases between the two ends.